A single T cell receptor (beta chain) is shown here with its context. Trimming took off 5 bases at V and 5 bases at J, with 9 bases between the two ends. This CDR3 is built from 13 residues. Germline V gene data show CDR1 as MNHEY and CDR2 as SMNVEV (reference sequence). These data belong to a study of T-cell memory formation after mild COVID-19. TCRdb recomputed calls from the 5' RACE reads with MiXCR, one row per CDR3 protein. The sample includes 390,000 or so distinct CDR3 sequences, around a sixth of them seen just once. Sequencing input: PBMCs or a T cell subset sorted from them (not recorded which). The chain combines TRBV27 with TRBJ2-2, with D unclear. This clonotype originated in a man between 18 and 29 years old who had mild COVID-19 (a few samples of this study predate the infection). Cell type and time point are not known. In DNA form, the CDR3 reads TGTGCCAGCAGTCTAGGGTGGACCGGGGAGCTGTTTTTT. It translates to CASSLGWTGELFF.